This T cell receptor beta chain was sequenced for a study of blood T cells in healthy people across ages (dated by TCRdb to between 2014 and 2016). For the wider study: Template switching captured roughly one uniquely barcoded TCR beta cDNA molecule per two T cells in model experiments. To track age-related changes in TCR beta repertoire diversity, the study relied on deep sequencing normalized with unique cDNA molecular identifiers. The donors were split into four age groups: young (average around 17 years), middle-aged (around 40), aged (more than 55) and long-lived (about 82). To avoid experimental bias, donors of different ages were spread randomly across the sequencing lanes. Using the same blood draw, the study looked at two additional independent replicas of 1 million unique cDNA reads for two donors, one aged 18 to 30 and the other aged 80 or older. Findings and caveats that apply to the study as a whole: Bulk unsorted PBMC profiling prevented conclusive comparison of naive and antigen-experienced compartments. As age increased, observed TCR beta diversity per million T cells dropped in a roughly linear way, and a significant reduction was already evident by age 40. Compared with the aged group, the long-lived group had more naive CD4+ T cells, fewer expanded clones and increased TCR diversity, suggesting age selection. The percentage of naive T cells measured by flow cytometry correlated strongly with observed TCR beta diversity. Estimates of total diversity based on one million sequenced T cells were regarded as lower bounds and as underestimates. Donor CMV infection status was unknown, potentially confounding age-related changes in expanded clonotypes.

Systemically healthy Caucasian individuals from Russia, around 38 in total and aged roughly 6 to 100 years, were included as donors. Roughly 9.5 milliliters of peripheral blood were drawn from each donor into EDTA-treated Vacutainer tubes. Ficoll-Paque density-gradient centrifugation was used to isolate PBMCs, with at least 7 million obtained per sample. Trizol reagent was used to extract total RNA from PBMCs, with at least 5.5 micrograms per sample. For every donor, flow cytometry on a PBMC aliquot measured the percentage of naive CD45RAhigh/CD27high T cells. Concerning this clonotype: The antigen it recognizes is unknown. Base-call qualities are not available, and no considerably larger clone is one nucleotide away.

The method behind the library was 5' RACE. TCRdb records Illumina HiSeq 2500 as the sequencer. The second PCR ran for about 7 to 11 cycles and used a J-beta primer mix along with a sample-barcoded 5' primer. Each TCR beta cDNA molecule received a unique molecular identifier from a template-switch 5' adaptor carrying 12 random nucleotides. Each sample yielded at least 2.5 million CDR3-containing paired-end reads. All of the RNA was converted into first-strand cDNA using the Mint cDNA synthesis kit, with a TRBC-specific oligonucleotide serving as the primer. After uracil-DNA glycosylase treatment, a first 18-cycle PCR used universal primers M1SS and BC2_uni_R on all cDNA. For the original study's pipeline: Each sample was normalized by randomly selecting 1 million high-quality reads, each carrying a distinct molecular identifier. Instead of being binned into consensus sequences, reads that shared molecular identifiers were thrown out. MiTCR, with a Q25 quality threshold and the strictest error-elimination algorithm, was used for CDR3 identification, clonotype clustering and error correction. A nonparametric unseen species model with Euler transformation was used to estimate lower-bound total TCR beta diversity. TCRdb trimmed the raw reads at Q25, called clones with MiXCR and kept productive beta chains. Records with the same CDR3 protein are collapsed into one entry carrying the most frequent genes and DNA. The V and J calls were determined by TCRdb, not by the authors. The sample data list under 2 million distinct CDR3 sequences, and 30% to 40% of these were observed just once. Approximately 10% of the sample is taken by the ten largest.

Reading the germline V gene (reference sequence) gives CDR1 LNHNV and CDR2 YYDKDF. From its cysteine to its phenylalanine, the CDR3 spans 15 amino acids. Only the CDR3 portion is preserved as DNA: 45 bases, with reading frame beginning at the first base. V ends up 5 bases short and J 5 bases short, with an unmatched junction base count of 8. This receptor was identified in a woman aged 25 to 39 in good health. The chain couples TRBV15 to TRBJ2-2, and 7 junctional nucleotides match TRBD1. Input material: blood. The DNA sequence is TGTGCCACCAGCCCGACAGGGATGTTGACCGGGGAGCTGTTTTTT. Its coded protein is CATSPTGMLTGELFF.